This T cell receptor (beta chain) came from a study of CD8 T cells in Susac syndrome. The T cells that were sequenced for TCR beta were CD8+ and CD4+ cells from blood. This clonotype was recorded a few times. Reverse transcription of roughly 0.5 to 1 ug RNA used random hexamers. TCRdb reprocessed the immunoSEQ multiplex PCR reads via MiXCR and lists one record per CDR3 protein. The sample has 75,000 to 95,000 distinct CDR3 sequences; 95% are singletons. What was sequenced was CD8+ T cells from PBMCs. The receptor was derived from a human donor with Susac syndrome.

CDR3: CASSLDRGFYEQYF. DNA of the CDR3: TGTGCCAGCTCCCTGGACAGGGGATTCTACGAGCAGTACTTC. The J gene is TRBJ2-7, the V gene TRBV6-5; 9 positions match TRBD1. This CDR3 has 14 amino acids. Germline V gene lookup returns CDR1 MNHEY and CDR2 SVGAGI. J lost 3 bases, V lost 8 bases, and 8 bases had no gene match.